Listed here are 10 T cell receptor beta chains from one sample, sequenced in a study of T cells in Graves' hyperthyroidism and ophthalmopathy. TCR beta CDR3 region amplification was performed from RNA transcripts. TCR CDR3 regions were first amplified by RT-PCR with HTBI primers. TCRdb analysed the multiplex PCR reads with MiXCR anew, one entry per CDR3 protein. The sample lists almost 600,000 distinct CDR3 sequences; approximately 44% were seen once. Sequencing was carried out using peripheral blood or thyroid tissue (not recorded which). These TCRs come from a woman younger than 30 with Graves' hyperthyroidism.

The chain has TRBV13 and TRBJ1-5; D is ambiguous. Trimming took off 6 bases at V and 4 bases at J, with 16 bases between the two ends. Germline CDR1 is PRHDT and CDR2 is FYEKMQ (reference sequence). The CDR3 is made up of 15 amino acids. The CDR3 reads CASRTQRRVNQPQHF. The CDR3 DNA sequence: TGTGCCAGCAGAACCCAACGGAGGGTAAATCAGCCCCAGCATTTT.

This clonotype was detected ten times or more. The chain uses TRBV13 and TRBJ1-1; D ambiguous. Germline CDR1 and CDR2: PRHDT and FYEKMQ (reference sequence). This CDR3 comprises 12 residues. Trimming removed 4 bases from V and 6 bases from J, with 9 bases in between. This chain's CDR3 is CASSYRKAEAFF. The DNA for the CDR3 is TGTGCCAGCAGCTACCGGAAGGCTGAAGCTTTCTTT.

This chain links TRBV5-5 with TRBJ2-7; D gene ambiguous. CDR3 length: 11 amino acids. Germline assignment: CDR1 SGHKS and CDR2 YYEKEE (reference sequence). V lost 5 bases and J 11 bases, leaving 14 bases between the germline ends. CDR3 sequence: CASSEAEVKYF. CDR3 DNA sequence: TGTGCCAGCAGTGAGGCAGAGGTTAAGTACTTC.

This clonotype was observed many times. The V call is TRBV7-9, the J call TRBJ1-5, with D perhaps matching TRBD1 (6 bases). Germline V gene sequence: CDR1 SEHNR, CDR2 FQNEAQ (reference sequence). This CDR3 region has 16 residues. V gave up 4 bases and J gave up 1 base, with 14 bases separating them. As DNA, the CDR3 is TGTGCCAGCAGCTCCCTGACAGGCTGGAGCAATCAGCCCCAGCATTTT. It is translated as CASSSLTGWSNQPQHF.

This chain connects TRBV5-1 to TRBJ2-5; 14 bases align to TRBD2. This CDR3 has 18 amino acids. Germline CDR1 is SGHRS and CDR2 is YFSETQ. With V trimmed by 5 bases and J by 4 bases, 13 bases remained unmatched. This chain's CDR3 is CASSQAGTSGRIVETQYF. The CDR3 nucleotides are TGCGCCAGCAGTCAAGCCGGGACTAGCGGGAGAATCGTAGAGACCCAGTACTTC.

This clonotype was seen a handful of times. V gene TRBV27 combines with J gene TRBJ2-7; 7 nucleotides agree with TRBD1. V trimming: 6 bases; J trimming: 5 bases; junction bases outside the gene matches: 7. The CDR3 spans 13 residues. Germline CDR1 MNHEY, CDR2 SMNVEV (reference sequence). In DNA, the CDR3 is TGTGCCAGCAGCGTTAACAGGGGCCACGAGCAGTACTTC. It codes for CASSVNRGHEQYF.

This clonotype was seen more than once but under ten times. An end of the junction differs from the germline gene, which may be a read error. V gene TRBV7-9 combines with J gene TRBJ2-7, with D perhaps given as TRBD1 or TRBD2 (6 bases each). This CDR3 has 16 residues. Germline CDR1 and CDR2: SEHNR and FQNEAQ (reference sequence). The CDR3 bases are TGCGCCAGCAGCCAAGAGGGGGGCAGGGTCATCTACGAGCAGTACTTC. Its translation is CASSQEGGRVIYEQYF.

The chain carries TRBV7-2 and TRBJ2-2, with D hard to call. Trimming took 4 bases from V and 0 from J, leaving 18 bases between them. The CDR3 loop spans 18 amino acids. CDR1 is SGHTA, CDR2 FQGNSA, per germline. CDR3 region: CASSYDSLIGTNTGELFF. The CDR3 coding sequence is TGTGCCAGCAGCTATGACTCGTTAATCGGTACGAACACCGGGGAGCTGTTTTTT.

The V and J genes are TRBV11-2 and TRBJ2-2; TRBD1 aligns across 9 bases. CDR1 is SGHAT and CDR2 is FQNNGV in the germline V gene. V shed 4 bases, J shed 5 bases, and the junction held 2 bases outside the gene matches. The CDR3 consists of 14 residues. The CDR3 nucleotides are TGTGCCAGCAGCTGGGACAGGGTGACCGGGGAGCTGTTTTTT. Protein product: CASSWDRVTGELFF. The entire variable domain, with the rest obtained from reference TRBV11-2 and TRBJ2-2, is as follows: EAGVAQSPRYKIIEKRQSVAFWCNPISGHATLYWYQQILGQGPKLLIQFQNNGVVDDSQLPKDRFSAERLKGVDSTLKIQPAKLEDSAVYLCASSWDRVTGELFFGEGSRLTVL.

In its sample, this clonotype was seen many times. This chain connects TRBV5-8 to TRBJ1-2; D unresolved. Per the germline V gene, CDR1 is SGHTS and CDR2 is YDEGEE. Trimming cost V 1 base and J 3 bases, with 7 bases left between them. This CDR3 comprises 13 residues. The CDR3 sequence is CASSLPEDYGYTF. The CDR3, as DNA: TGTGCCAGCAGCTTGCCAGAGGACTATGGCTACACCTTC.